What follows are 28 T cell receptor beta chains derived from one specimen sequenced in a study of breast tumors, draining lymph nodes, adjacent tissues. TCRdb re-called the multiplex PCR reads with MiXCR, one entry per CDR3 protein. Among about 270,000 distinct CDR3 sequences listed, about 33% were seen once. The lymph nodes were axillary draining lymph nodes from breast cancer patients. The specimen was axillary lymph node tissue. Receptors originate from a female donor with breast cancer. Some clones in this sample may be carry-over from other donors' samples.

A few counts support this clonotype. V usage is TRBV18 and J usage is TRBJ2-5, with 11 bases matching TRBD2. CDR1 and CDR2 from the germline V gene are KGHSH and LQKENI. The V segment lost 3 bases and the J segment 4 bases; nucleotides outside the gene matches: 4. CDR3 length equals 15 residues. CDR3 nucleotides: TGTGCCAGCTCACCTCGTACTAGCGGGAGAGAGACCCAGTACTTC. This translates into CASSPRTSGRETQYF.

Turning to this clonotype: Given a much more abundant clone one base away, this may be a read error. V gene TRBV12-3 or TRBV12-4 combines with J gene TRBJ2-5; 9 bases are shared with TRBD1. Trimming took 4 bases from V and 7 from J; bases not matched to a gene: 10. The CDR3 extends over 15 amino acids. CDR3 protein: CASSSRGTGIGTQYF. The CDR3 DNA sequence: TGTGCCAGCAGTTCTCGCGGGACAGGGATAGGGACCCAGTACTTC.

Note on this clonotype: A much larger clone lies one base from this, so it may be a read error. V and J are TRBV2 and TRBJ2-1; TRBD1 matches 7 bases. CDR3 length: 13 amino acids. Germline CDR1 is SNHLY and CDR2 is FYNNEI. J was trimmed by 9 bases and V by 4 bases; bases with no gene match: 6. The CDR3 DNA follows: TGTGCCAGCAGTGGCCAACAGGGGATTGAGCAGTTCTTC. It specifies CASSGQQGIEQFF.

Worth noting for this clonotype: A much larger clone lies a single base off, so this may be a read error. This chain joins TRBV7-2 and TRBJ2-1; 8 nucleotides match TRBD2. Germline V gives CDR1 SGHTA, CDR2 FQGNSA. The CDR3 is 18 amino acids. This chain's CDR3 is CASSLAPSGYSSYHEQFF. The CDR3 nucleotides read TGTGCCAGCAGCTTAGCACCTAGCGGGTATAGCTCCTACCATGAGCAGTTCTTC. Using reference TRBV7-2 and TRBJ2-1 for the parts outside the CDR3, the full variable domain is GAGVSQSPSNKVTEKGKDVELRCDPISGHTALYWYRQSLGQGLEFLIYFQGNSAPDKSGLPSDRFSAERTGGSVSTLTIQRTQQEDSAVYLCASSLAPSGYSSYHEQFFGPGTRLTVL.

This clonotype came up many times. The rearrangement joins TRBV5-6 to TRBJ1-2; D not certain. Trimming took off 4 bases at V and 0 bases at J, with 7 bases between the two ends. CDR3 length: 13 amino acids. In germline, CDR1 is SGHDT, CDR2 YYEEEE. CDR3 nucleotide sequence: TGTGCCAGCAGCCCCGGCCCTAACTATGGCTACACCTTC. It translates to CASSPGPNYGYTF.

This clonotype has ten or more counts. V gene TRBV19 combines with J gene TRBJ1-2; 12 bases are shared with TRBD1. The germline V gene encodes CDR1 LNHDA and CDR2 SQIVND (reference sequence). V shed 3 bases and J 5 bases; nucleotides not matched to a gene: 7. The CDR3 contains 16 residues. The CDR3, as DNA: TGTGCCAGTAGTATCTCGGGACAGGGGGCTTGGTATGGCTACACCTTC. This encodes CASSISGQGAWYGYTF.

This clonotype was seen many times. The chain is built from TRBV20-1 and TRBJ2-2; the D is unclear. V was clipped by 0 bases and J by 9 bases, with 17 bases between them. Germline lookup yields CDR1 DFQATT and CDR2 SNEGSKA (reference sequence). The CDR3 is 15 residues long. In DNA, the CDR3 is TGCAGTGCTAGAGATTTCCAGCGAGCCAAACGGGAGCTGTTTTTT. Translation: CSARDFQRAKRELFF.

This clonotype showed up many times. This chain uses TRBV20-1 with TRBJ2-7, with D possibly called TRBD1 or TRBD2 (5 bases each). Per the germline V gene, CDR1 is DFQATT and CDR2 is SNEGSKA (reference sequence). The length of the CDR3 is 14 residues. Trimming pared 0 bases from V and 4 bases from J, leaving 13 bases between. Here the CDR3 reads CSARDRGGGYEQYF. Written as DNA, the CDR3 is TGCAGTGCTAGAGATCGGGGCGGAGGATACGAGCAGTACTTC.

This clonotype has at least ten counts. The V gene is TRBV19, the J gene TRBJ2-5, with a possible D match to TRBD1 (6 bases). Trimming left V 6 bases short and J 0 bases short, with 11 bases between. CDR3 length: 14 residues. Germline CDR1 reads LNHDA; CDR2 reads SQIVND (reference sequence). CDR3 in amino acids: CASSPGAYQETQYF. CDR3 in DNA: TGTGCCAGTAGCCCAGGGGCCTACCAAGAGACCCAGTACTTC.

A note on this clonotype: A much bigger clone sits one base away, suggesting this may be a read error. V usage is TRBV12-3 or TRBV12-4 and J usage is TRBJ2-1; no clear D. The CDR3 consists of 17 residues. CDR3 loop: CASSPDPISSGNNGQFF. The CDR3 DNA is TGTGCCAGCAGTCCGGACCCAATCAGTTCGGGCAACAATGGGCAGTTCTTC.

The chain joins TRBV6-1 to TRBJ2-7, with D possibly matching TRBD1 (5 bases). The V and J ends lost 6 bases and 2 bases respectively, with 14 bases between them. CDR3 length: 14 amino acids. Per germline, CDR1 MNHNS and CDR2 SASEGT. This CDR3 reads CASSTVQGPYEQYF. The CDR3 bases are TGTGCCAGCAGCACGGTCCAGGGCCCCTACGAGCAGTACTTC.

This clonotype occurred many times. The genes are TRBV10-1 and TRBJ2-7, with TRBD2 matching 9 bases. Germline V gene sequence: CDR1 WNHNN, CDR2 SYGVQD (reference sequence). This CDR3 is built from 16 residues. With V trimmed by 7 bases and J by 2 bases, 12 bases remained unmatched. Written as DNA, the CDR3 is TGCGCCAGCAAAACTCCGGGACTAGCAGCTACCTACGAGCAGTACTTC. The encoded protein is CASKTPGLAATYEQYF.

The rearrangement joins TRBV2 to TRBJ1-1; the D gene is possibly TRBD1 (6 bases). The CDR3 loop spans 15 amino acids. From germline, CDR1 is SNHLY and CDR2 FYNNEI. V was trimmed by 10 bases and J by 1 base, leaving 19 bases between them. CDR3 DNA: TGTGCCACCCGGGACATCCTAGCGACGAACACTGAAGCTTTCTTT. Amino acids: CATRDILATNTEAFF.

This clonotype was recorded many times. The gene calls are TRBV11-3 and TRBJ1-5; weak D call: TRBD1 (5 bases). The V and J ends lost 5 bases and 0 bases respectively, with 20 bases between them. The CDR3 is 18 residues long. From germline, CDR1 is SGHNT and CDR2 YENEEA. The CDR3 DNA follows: TGTGCCAGCAGCCCTGCGGGGGGGTCGCCCAGTAGCAATCAGCCCCAGCATTTT. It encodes CASSPAGGSPSSNQPQHF. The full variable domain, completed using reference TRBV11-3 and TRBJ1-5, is EAGVVQSPRYKIIEKKQPVAFWCNPISGHNTLYWYLQNLGQGPELLIRYENEEAVDDSQLPKDRFSAERLKGVDSTLKIQPAELGDSAVYLCASSPAGGSPSSNQPQHFGDGTRLSIL.

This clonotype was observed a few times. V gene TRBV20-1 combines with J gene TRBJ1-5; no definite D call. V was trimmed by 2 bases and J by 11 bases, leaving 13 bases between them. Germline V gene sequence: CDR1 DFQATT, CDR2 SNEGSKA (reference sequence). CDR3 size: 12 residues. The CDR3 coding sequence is TGCAGTGCTAGACAGCCTCAAGAGACCCAGCATTTT. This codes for CSARQPQETQHF.

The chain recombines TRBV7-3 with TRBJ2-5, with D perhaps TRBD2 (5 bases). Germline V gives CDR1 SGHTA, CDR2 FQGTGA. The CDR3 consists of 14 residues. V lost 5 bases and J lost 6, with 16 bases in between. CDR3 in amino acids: CASSAKGVGKTQYF. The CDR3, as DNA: TGTGCCAGCAGCGCGAAGGGAGTGGGCAAGACCCAGTACTTC.

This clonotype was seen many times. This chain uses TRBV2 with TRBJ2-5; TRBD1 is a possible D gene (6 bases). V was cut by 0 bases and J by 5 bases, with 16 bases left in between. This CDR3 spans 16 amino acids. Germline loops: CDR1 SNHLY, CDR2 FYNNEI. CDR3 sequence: CASSEATLTGKETQYF. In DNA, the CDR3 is TGTGCCAGCAGTGAAGCAACTCTCACAGGGAAGGAGACCCAGTACTTC.

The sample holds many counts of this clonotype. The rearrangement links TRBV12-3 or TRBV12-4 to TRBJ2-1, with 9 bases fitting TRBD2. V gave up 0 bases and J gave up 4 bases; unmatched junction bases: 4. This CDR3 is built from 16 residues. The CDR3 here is CASSLAAGGGYNEQFF. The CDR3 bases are TGTGCCAGCAGTTTAGCGGCGGGAGGGGGGTACAATGAGCAGTTCTTC.

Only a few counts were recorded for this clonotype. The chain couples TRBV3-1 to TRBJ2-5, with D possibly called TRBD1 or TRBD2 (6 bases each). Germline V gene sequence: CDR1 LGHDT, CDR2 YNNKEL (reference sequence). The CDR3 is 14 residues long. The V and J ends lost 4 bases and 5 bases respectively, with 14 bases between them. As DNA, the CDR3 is TGTGCCAGCAGCCTAGACTGGGGGGCGGAGACCCAGTACTTC. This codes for CASSLDWGAETQYF.

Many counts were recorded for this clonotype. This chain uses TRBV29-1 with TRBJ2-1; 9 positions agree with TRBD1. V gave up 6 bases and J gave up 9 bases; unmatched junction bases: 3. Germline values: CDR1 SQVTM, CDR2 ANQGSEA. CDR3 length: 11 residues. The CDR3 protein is CSVQGAAEQFF. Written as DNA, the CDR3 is TGCAGCGTACAGGGGGCAGCTGAGCAGTTCTTC.

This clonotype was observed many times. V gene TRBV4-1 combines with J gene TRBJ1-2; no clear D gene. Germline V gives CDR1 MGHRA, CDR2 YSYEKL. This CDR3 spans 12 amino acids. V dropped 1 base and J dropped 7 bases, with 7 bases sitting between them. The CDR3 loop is CASSQGGFGYTF. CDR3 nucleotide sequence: TGCGCCAGCAGCCAAGGTGGGTTTGGCTACACCTTC.

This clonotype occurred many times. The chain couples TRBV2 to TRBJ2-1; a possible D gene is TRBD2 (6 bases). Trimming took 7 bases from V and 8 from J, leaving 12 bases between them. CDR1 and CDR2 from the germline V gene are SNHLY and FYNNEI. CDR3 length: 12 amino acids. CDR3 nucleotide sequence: TGTGCCAGCAACCCCCCTAGCGATGAGCAGTTCTTC. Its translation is CASNPPSDEQFF.

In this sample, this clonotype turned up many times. The CDR3 loop reads CSAQPLAGGPGEQYF. CDR3 coding DNA: TGCAGTGCCCAACCCCTTGCGGGAGGGCCGGGCGAGCAGTACTTC. The chain recombines TRBV20-1 with TRBJ2-7; 9 bases match TRBD2. CDR3 length: 15 residues. Germline V gene sequence: CDR1 DFQATT, CDR2 SNEGSKA (reference sequence). Trimming removed 6 bases from V and 6 bases from J; junction bases left unmatched: 15.

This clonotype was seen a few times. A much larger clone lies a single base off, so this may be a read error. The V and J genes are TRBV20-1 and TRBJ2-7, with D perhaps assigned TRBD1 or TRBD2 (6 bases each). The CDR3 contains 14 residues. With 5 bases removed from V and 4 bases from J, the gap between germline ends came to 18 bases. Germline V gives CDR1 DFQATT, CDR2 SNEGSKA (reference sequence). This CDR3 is CSALPSQGLYEQYF. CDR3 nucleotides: TGCAGTGCTCTACCTTCACAGGGACTTTACGAGCAGTACTTC.

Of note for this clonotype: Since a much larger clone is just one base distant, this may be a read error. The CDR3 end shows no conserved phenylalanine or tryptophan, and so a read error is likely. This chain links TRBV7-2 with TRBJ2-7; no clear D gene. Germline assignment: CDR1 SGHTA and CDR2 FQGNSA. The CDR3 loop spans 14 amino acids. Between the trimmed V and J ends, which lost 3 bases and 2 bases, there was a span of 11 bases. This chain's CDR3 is CASSFTDGAYEQYL. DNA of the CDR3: TGTGCCAGCAGCTTTACGGACGGCGCCTACGAGCAGTACCTC.

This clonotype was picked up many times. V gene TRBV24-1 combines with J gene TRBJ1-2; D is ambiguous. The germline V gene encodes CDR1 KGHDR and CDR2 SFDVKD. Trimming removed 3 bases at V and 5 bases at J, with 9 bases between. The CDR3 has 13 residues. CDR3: CATSDARLYGYTF. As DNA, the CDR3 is TGTGCCACCAGTGATGCTCGGTTATATGGCTACACCTTC.

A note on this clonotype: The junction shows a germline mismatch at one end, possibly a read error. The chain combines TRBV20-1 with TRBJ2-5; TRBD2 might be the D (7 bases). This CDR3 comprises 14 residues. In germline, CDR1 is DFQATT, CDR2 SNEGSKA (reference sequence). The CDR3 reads CSAQGGRDQETQCF. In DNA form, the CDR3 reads TGCAGTGCACAGGGTGGGAGGGACCAAGAGACCCAGTGTTTC.

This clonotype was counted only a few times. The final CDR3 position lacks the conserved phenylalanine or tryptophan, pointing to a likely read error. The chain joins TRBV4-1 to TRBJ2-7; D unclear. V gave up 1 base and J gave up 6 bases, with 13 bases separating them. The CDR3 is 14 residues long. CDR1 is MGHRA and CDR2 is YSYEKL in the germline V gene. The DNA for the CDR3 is TGCGCCAGCAGCCAAGGATGGGGTCGGGCCGAGCAGTACTCC. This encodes CASSQGWGRAEQYS.